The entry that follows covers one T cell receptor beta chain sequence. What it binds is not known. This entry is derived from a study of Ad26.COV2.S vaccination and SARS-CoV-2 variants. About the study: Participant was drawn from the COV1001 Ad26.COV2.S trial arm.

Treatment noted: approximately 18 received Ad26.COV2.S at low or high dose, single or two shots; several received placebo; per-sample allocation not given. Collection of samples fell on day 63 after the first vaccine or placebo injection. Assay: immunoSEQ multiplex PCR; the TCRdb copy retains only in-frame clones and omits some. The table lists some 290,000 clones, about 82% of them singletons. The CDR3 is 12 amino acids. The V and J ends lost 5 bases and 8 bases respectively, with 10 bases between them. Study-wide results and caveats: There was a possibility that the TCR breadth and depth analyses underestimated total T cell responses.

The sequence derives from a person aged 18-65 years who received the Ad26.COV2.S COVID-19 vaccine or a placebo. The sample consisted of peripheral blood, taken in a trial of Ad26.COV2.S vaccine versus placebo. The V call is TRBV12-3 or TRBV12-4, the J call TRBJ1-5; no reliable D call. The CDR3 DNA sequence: TGTGCCAGCAGTCCCTTCCGGGAGCCCCAGCATTTT. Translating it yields CASSPFREPQHF.